The present T cell receptor (beta chain) was sequenced within a study of cytomegalovirus exposure and HLA in healthy donors (dated by TCRdb to the late 2010s). Regarding the research as a whole: An earlier analysis of roughly 500 of the donors reported 276 Gb of sequence data and 90 million to 120 million unique TCR beta sequences obtained from 180 million or so T cells. Roughly 300 gigabases of sequencing data and some 85 million unique TCR sequences were included in an early release covering several hundred HLA-typed donors. Of the 300 to 500 genotyped donors, more than 75% were placed in the genetic ancestry cluster associated with self-reported Caucasian donors. The aim of the study was to test whether cataloging public T cell receptors could identify signatures of past pathogen exposure. The study profiled the T cell repertoires of more than 500 subjects by immunosequencing and related them to cytomegalovirus serostatus. Along with the approximately 700-subject first cohort, a separate validation cohort of roughly 110 different subjects was used. To predict cytomegalovirus infection status, the study brought together high-throughput TCR immunosequencing, statistical association of individual TCRs with disease status, and machine learning. In a later analysis, previously published TCR beta repertoires from 666 donors were re-analyzed and high-resolution HLA genotyping was added so that TCR occurrence patterns could be studied. In the later analysis, no new phenotypic data were used to find candidate immune exposures; instead, reliance was placed on TCR beta sequences and their occurrence across donors. To decide whether each TCR beta V gene segment behaved as functional or pseudogenic, an earlier analysis of some 540 of the donors relied on high-throughput TCR beta sequencing. Donor age, sex, ethnicity and CMV serostatus were compiled together with the repertoire data. A later genetic analysis used genome-wide SNP genotypes for about 55% of the 666 donors, treating that subset as a discovery cohort. Every repertoire in the discovery cohort had been generated on one and the same sequencing platform. HLA typing covered class I and class II loci at four-digit resolution. Typing coverage varied by locus: roughly 629-640 donors for A, B, C, DRB1 and DQB1; roughly 500 for DQA1; nearly 610 for DPA1; around 450 for DPB1. Because of strong linkage in the cohort, roughly five DR-DQ haplotypes were treated as single units for association and clustering. On average, roughly 250,000 unique TCR beta nucleotide sequences were sequenced per donor among fewer than 500 genotyped donors of the cohort, with roughly 20% of those sequences being non-productive. Overall study outcomes, separate from this receptor: Most TCR sequences were seen in very few donors, while some public TCRs were found in many individuals. A further reported finding was that TCR beta sequences accurately predicted the HLA-A and HLA-B alleles for most subjects in the first cohort. Over 15 rarely observed V segments, including chromosome 9 orphons, were excluded from the earlier analysis of some 590 of the donors because counts were too low. A later analysis found that most CMV-associated TCR beta chains appeared HLA-restricted, with HLA associations seemingly driven largely by CMV exposure. A later genetic analysis reported fewer N-insertions in productive TCRs among donors in an Asian-associated ancestry cluster than the approximately 670-donor mean. In the study, around 150 TCR beta chains were listed as associated with cytomegalovirus. The only immune exposure information available for the cohort was CMV serostatus. Only TCR beta chains were sequenced in this cohort, and the absence of alpha or paired-chain data limited detectable features. At a false discovery rate of 0.05, a later analysis linked around 17,000 TCR beta sequences to specific HLA alleles. A later genetic analysis associated a missense DCLRE1C variant with V-gene and J-gene trimming of TCR beta chains, and an independent cohort replicated the association. A group of highly shared sequence variants was considered likely to be a technical artifact of the sequencing pipeline. The 87-base-pair reads could not distinguish some IMGT-functional V segments, including TRBV6-2 and TRBV6-3, so those segments were excluded. In a later analysis, TCR association rates were found to vary across HLA loci, with the most associated TCRs seen for DRB1 alleles and the fewest for HLA-C alleles. When HLA alleles, especially DR and DQ, strongly co-occurred, attributing TCR associations to individual alleles was difficult. Correlated functional status among segregating V segments might be attributable to linkage disequilibrium, but an unknown experimental factor could not be ruled out. Presence/absence analyses assumed roughly uniform sequencing depth across donors, an assumption that may not hold. In a later analysis, several top co-occurrence clusters were reported to appear linked to parvovirus B19, influenza, CMV and Epstein-Barr virus. Because HLA typing was unavailable for some donors at each locus, only the typed subset was used in association tests. In both the original and validation cohorts, the classifier was reported to diagnose cytomegalovirus status with high specificity and sensitivity. According to the authors, the approach could potentially be generalized to other disease states and immunological phenotypes. In a later analysis, HLA-associated TCR beta chains showed more clonal expansion and lower generation probabilities than non-associated chains that were equally common. A few of the identified cytomegalovirus-associated TCR beta chains were confirmed in vitro to be specific for cytomegalovirus antigens. In an earlier analysis of 587 of the donors, most TCR beta V segments appeared in productive rearrangements about 90% or about 30% of the time, broadly matching IMGT annotations.

The CDR3 holds 15 amino acids from the cysteine to the phenylalanine. Solely the CDR3 DNA is kept, with 45 bases framed from the first base. A distance of 9 bases separates the germline ends of V and J, which lose 2 bases and 0 bases respectively. The germline V gene sets CDR1 to SGHRS and CDR2 to YFSETQ. Note on this clone: Its target antigen remains unknown. Base qualities are not at hand, and no much larger clone is one base apart.

Library creation used the immunoSEQ multiplex PCR assay. For the multiplex PCR, a mixture combining 60 forward primers for TCR Vbeta segments and 13 reverse primers for TCR Jbeta segments was used. Amplification of the CDR3 region of rearranged TCR beta genes was performed with a multiplex PCR assay on genomic DNA. Amplified TCR beta libraries were sequenced as 87-base-pair reads on the Illumina HiSeq System. For the original study's pipeline: A later analysis counted around 72 million unique TCR beta chains across the 600 to 850 repertoires, and roughly 9.9 million of these chains were shared by at least two donors. To remove PCR and sequencing errors, raw reads were error-corrected and collapsed into unique sequences using a nearest-neighbor algorithm that merged closely related sequences. V, D and J gene segments were assigned by aligning CDR3 sequences to IMGT reference sequences. For a sequence to be retained, a match of at least six nucleotides to both a V gene segment and a J gene segment was required. A rearrangement counted as productive if the CDR3 had no stop codons and remained in frame with V and J, and every other rearrangement counted as non-productive. Following IMGT convention, CDR3 was defined as the stretch from the second conserved V-encoded cysteine to the conserved J-encoded phenylalanine. Sequences without an unambiguous match to a single V gene segment were excluded from the earlier analysis of a few hundred of the donors. An earlier analysis of several hundred of the donors called V segments functional above 56.7% productive rearrangements and segregating when the between-donor standard deviation exceeded 5%. A statistical classification framework was developed to diagnose cytomegalovirus status using the catalog of TCR beta chain sequences. V and J gene assignment, in a later analysis, came from comparing TCR nucleotide sequences with IMGT/GENE-DB human TR gene sequences. Using the TCRdist pipeline, a later analysis assigned CDR3 sequences along with most-parsimonious VDJ recombination scenarios. A later analysis defined each TCR beta chain by its CDR3 amino acid sequence plus V-gene family, and excluded reads lacking a unique V-gene family. To address suspected cross-contamination and a sequencing artifact, a later analysis removed a few hundred highly shared, low-generation-probability nucleotide sequences. In a later analysis, a clonal expansion index for each public chain was calculated from normalized within-repertoire ranks of inferred template counts. In a later analysis, generation probabilities were computed with a VDJ recombination model fitted to out-of-frame rearrangements, and the resulting probabilities were checked against IGoR. In a later analysis, TCR-TCR, TCR-HLA and TCR-CMV co-occurrence was scored with hypergeometric tests, and a repertoire-size bias correction was applied to TCR pairs. To estimate false discovery rates, a later analysis permuted the HLA or CMV assignments 20 times. A later analysis grouped co-occurring TCRs with DBSCAN, adding TCRdist sequence similarity when clustering within HLA-allele-positive subsets. Repertoires with fewer than 30,000 or more than 120,000 public chains were left out of co-occurrence clustering, as were five repertoires with anomalous nucleotide sharing. TCRdb provides this immuneACCESS table in a form limited to in-frame rearrangements. Some clones are lacking; in checked studies, under half of them reflect an unresolved V gene, and why the rest are absent is not known. The V and J calls and clone size come from that table; D and trimming were worked out from the DNA. This sample gives 150,000 to 200,000 clones in total; 80% of them show up just once. Roughly 0.7% of the sample goes to the ten largest clones.

The cohort comprised approximately 700 healthy bone marrow donors. All cohort members were sampled while nominally healthy, although unrecorded immune exposures were likely present. The donor was CMV seronegative and was included in the group of 352 seronegative cohort members. Each donor provided a peripheral blood sample, and peripheral blood mononuclear cells were used for TCR beta sequencing. The Qiagen DNeasy Blood Extraction Kit was used to extract genomic DNA from the blood cell samples. The chain is made from TRBV5-1 and TRBJ1-3; the D region possibly corresponds to TRBD1 (5 bases align). The TCR comes from a boy between 5 and 17 years old in good health and CMV-seronegative. The source material was PBMCs. The CDR3 reads CASSFDRSSGNTIYF. The nucleotide sequence is given as TGCGCCAGCAGCTTCGACAGAAGCTCTGGAAACACCATATATTTT.